These 21 T cell receptor beta chains share one sample of origin, sequenced in a study of blood T cell repertoires in COVID-19. The data were produced by immunoSEQ multiplex PCR, yet TCRdb's version contains in-frame clones alone and is incomplete. The table has 170,000 or so clones, roughly 83% seen once. Sequencing used peripheral blood. These receptors all come from a human donor in a cohort sampled during active COVID-19.

This clone has a handful of counts. This chain uses TRBV28 with TRBJ1-2, with a possible D match to TRBD1 (6 bases). CDR1 and CDR2 from the germline V gene are MDHEN and SYDVKM. The germline V and J ends were trimmed by 5 bases and 4 bases, with 11 bases remaining between them. The CDR3 sequence is 13 residues long. CDR3 sequence: CASSPDRSYGYTF. The CDR3 DNA follows: TGTGCCAGCAGTCCTGACAGGTCCTATGGCTACACCTTC.

This clone has a single count. V usage is TRBV10-3 and J usage is TRBJ1-5; perhaps TRBD1 as D (6 bases). The germline gives CDR1 ENHRY, CDR2 SYGVKD. This CDR3 is built from 13 residues. V gave up 4 bases and J gave up 4 bases, with 8 bases separating them. CDR3 residues: CAISGDKNQPQHF. The CDR3 DNA sequence: TGTGCCATCAGTGGGGACAAGAATCAGCCCCAGCATTTT.

This clone was recorded a few times. The V call is TRBV6-2 or TRBV6-3, the J call TRBJ2-3, with D perhaps matching TRBD2 (5 bases). Germline V gene data show CDR1 as MNHEY and CDR2 as SVGEGT. The V end lost 0 bases, the J end lost 5 bases, and 18 bases lay between the germline ends. The CDR3 is 17 residues long. The CDR3 coding sequence is TGTGCCAGCAGTTACTCTGGTGGCGGCCGCGGGCGAGATACGCAGTATTTT. The encoded protein is CASSYSGGGRGRDTQYF.

The V gene is TRBV7-9, the J gene TRBJ2-7; tentatively, D is TRBD1 (5 bases). This CDR3 region has 12 residues. Germline V lookup: CDR1 SEHNR, CDR2 FQNEAQ (reference sequence). V gave up 2 bases and J gave up 6 bases, with 8 bases separating them. CDR3 protein: CASSLQGGEQYF. Written as DNA, the CDR3 is TGTGCCAGCAGCTTACAGGGCGGCGAGCAGTACTTC.

The chain carries TRBV9 and TRBJ2-7, with D possibly matching TRBD2 (5 bases). Trimming removed 0 bases from V and 2 bases from J, with 12 bases in between. The CDR3 totals 15 residues. From germline, CDR1 is SGDLS and CDR2 YYNGEE. DNA of the CDR3: TGTGCCAGCAGCGTAGCTGAGGGCCCTACCTACGAGCAGTACTTC. Translation gives CASSVAEGPTYEQYF. The complete variable domain, with remaining parts taken from reference TRBV9 and TRBJ2-7, reads DSGVTQTPKHLITATGQRVTLRCSPRSGDLSVYWYQQSLDQGLQFLIQYYNGEERAKGNILERFSAQQFPDLHSELNLSSLELGDSALYFCASSVAEGPTYEQYFGPGTRLTVT.

This clone was counted a few times. The chain combines TRBV4-2 with TRBJ1-4, with D unresolved. V was shortened by 0 bases and J by 8 bases, with 16 bases between the two germline ends. There are 16 residues in the CDR3. Germline V lookup: CDR1 LGHNA, CDR2 YNFKEQ. The CDR3 here is CASSQESGLRGEKLFF. In DNA, the CDR3 is TGTGCCAGCAGCCAAGAGTCAGGTCTTCGTGGCGAAAAACTGTTTTTT.

The V call is TRBV19, the J call TRBJ2-7, with 12 bases lining up with TRBD2. The CDR3 loop spans 16 amino acids. Per the germline V gene, CDR1 is LNHDA and CDR2 is SQIVND (reference sequence). Trimming removed 5 bases from V and 1 base from J; junction bases left unmatched: 6. The CDR3 nucleotides are TGTGCCAGTAGTTCAAACGGACTAGCGGGATCCTACGAGCAGTACTTC. It encodes CASSSNGLAGSYEQYF.

This clone appeared a few times. The genes are TRBV2 and TRBJ1-5, with TRBD1 matching 7 bases. Trimming at V came to 7 bases and at J to 5 bases, leaving 8 bases not matched to a gene. The CDR3 runs 14 residues. Germline V CDR1 and CDR2: SNHLY, FYNNEI. The CDR3 sequence: CASTEDRSYQPQHF. CDR3 nucleotide sequence: TGTGCCAGCACGGAGGACAGGAGCTATCAGCCCCAGCATTTT.

This clone was found a few times. V and J are TRBV2 and TRBJ2-7; D might be TRBD1 (5 bases). From germline, CDR1 is SNHLY and CDR2 FYNNEI. The CDR3 has 13 amino acids. Between the trimmed V and J ends, which lost 4 bases and 7 bases, there was a span of 14 bases. The CDR3 is CASSVTVSREQYF. For the CDR3, the DNA is TGTGCCAGCAGTGTGACAGTTTCTCGGGAGCAGTACTTC.

This clone was seen only a few times. The genes are TRBV3-1 (or the pseudogene TRBV3-2) and TRBJ1-3; weak D call: TRBD1 (6 bases). The CDR3 runs 15 residues. In germline, CDR1 is LGHDT, CDR2 YNNKEL (reference sequence). V lost 4 bases and J lost 0, with 10 bases in between. The CDR3 protein is CASSPDRSSGNTIYF. The DNA of the CDR3 is TGTGCCAGCAGCCCCGACAGGAGCTCTGGAAACACCATATATTTT.

This rearrangement joins TRBV7-9 to TRBJ2-7; the match to TRBD2 covers 10 bases. With V trimmed by 2 bases and J by 5 bases, 3 bases remained unmatched. This CDR3 spans 14 amino acids. The germline V gene has CDR1 SEHNR and CDR2 FQNEAQ (reference sequence). The CDR3 DNA reads as TGTGCCAGCAGCTTAAGTCTAGCGGGAGACGAGCAGTACTTC. This sequence encodes CASSLSLAGDEQYF. The full variable domain, with the rest looked up from reference TRBV7-9 and TRBJ2-7, is DTGVSQNPRHKITKRGQNVTFRCDPISEHNRLYWYRQTLGQGPEFLTYFQNEAQLEKSRLLSDRFSAERPKGSFSTLEIQRTEQGDSAMYLCASSLSLAGDEQYFGPGTRLTVT.

The V and J genes are TRBV29-1 and TRBJ1-5, with 9 bases aligning to TRBD1. V shed 4 bases, J shed 5 bases, and the junction held 6 bases outside the gene matches. Germline-derived CDR1 and CDR2 are SQVTM and ANQGSEA. This CDR3 has 14 amino acids. For the CDR3, the DNA is TGCAGCGTTGGGGTGGGACAGGGAGATCAGCCCCAGCATTTT. It specifies CSVGVGQGDQPQHF.

The chain has TRBV19 and TRBJ2-7, with TRBD1 identical over 9 bases. The ends lost 3 bases at V and 2 bases at J; junction bases unmatched: 5. There are 15 residues in the CDR3. In germline, CDR1 is LNHDA, CDR2 SQIVND (reference sequence). The DNA of the CDR3 is TGTGCCAGTAGTATGGTGACAGGGGGTACCTACGAGCAGTACTTC. Translating gives CASSMVTGGTYEQYF.

This rearrangement joins TRBV6-5 to TRBJ2-3; 8 positions agree with TRBD1. Per the germline V gene, CDR1 is MNHEY and CDR2 is SVGAGI. This CDR3 has 15 amino acids. V dropped 6 bases and J dropped 3; count of bases not matched to a gene: 8. DNA of the CDR3: TGTGCCAGCAGCCTAGACAGGGGAGGTACAGATACGCAGTATTTT. Translating gives CASSLDRGGTDTQYF.

The chain employs TRBV28 and TRBJ2-5; TRBD1 is a possible D gene (5 bases). Deletions cut 4 bases from V and 9 bases from J, with 12 bases between. This CDR3 contains 12 residues. In germline, CDR1 is MDHEN, CDR2 SYDVKM. The DNA of the CDR3 is TGTGCCAGCAGTTCCCAGGGCCTCCCCCAGTACTTC. The encoded protein is CASSSQGLPQYF.

Only a few counts were recorded for this clone. The chain is built from TRBV11-2 and TRBJ2-7, with a weak D call TRBD2 (6 bases). CDR1 SGHAT and CDR2 FQNNGV come from the germline V gene. Trimming removed 1 base at V and 3 bases at J, with 7 bases between. This CDR3 is 13 amino acids long. This chain's CDR3 is CASSLGRDYEQYF. The CDR3 region has the DNA TGTGCCAGCAGCTTAGGGCGGGACTACGAGCAGTACTTC.

This chain joins TRBV6-2 or TRBV6-3 and TRBJ2-7, with 11 bases lining up with TRBD2. Unmatched junction bases numbered 6, after V lost 5 bases and J lost 0 bases. CDR1 is MNHEY, CDR2 SVGEGT, per germline. The CDR3 has 16 residues. CDR3 sequence reads: CASSRGGTSGSYEQYF. CDR3 in DNA: TGTGCCAGCAGTCGGGGCGGGACTAGCGGCTCCTACGAGCAGTACTTC.

This chain uses TRBV4-3 with TRBJ1-4, with 11 bases that match TRBD1. Per germline, CDR1 LGHNA and CDR2 YSLEER. CDR3 size: 14 residues. The J segment lost 15 bases and the V segment lost 3 bases, leaving 9 bases of the junction unmatched. The CDR3 DNA reads TGCGCCAGCAGCCAGGGACAGGGGGAGAGCGGATTGTTTTTT. Its translation is CASSQGQGESGLFF.

The V call is TRBV9, the J call TRBJ1-5; the D is unclear. CDR1 is SGDLS and CDR2 is YYNGEE in the germline V gene. The CDR3 loop spans 17 amino acids. Trimming removed 3 bases at V and 2 bases at J, with 18 bases between. In nucleotides, the CDR3 is TGTGCCAGCAGCGCTGAGGGTGGAGGGTTGGGCAATCAGCCCCAGCATTTT. This sequence encodes CASSAEGGGLGNQPQHF.

This clone was detected only a few times. The chain combines TRBV4-1 with TRBJ1-1, with D tentatively TRBD1 (6 bases). The CDR3 loop spans 17 amino acids. V was shortened by 1 base and J by 0 bases, with 15 bases between the two germline ends. Germline V gene sequence: CDR1 MGHRA, CDR2 YSYEKL. CDR3 sequence: CASSQGNTGRVNTEAFF. The CDR3 DNA reads TGCGCCAGCAGCCAAGGGAATACAGGGAGAGTGAACACTGAAGCTTTCTTT.

This clone was recorded a few times. V gene TRBV10-3 combines with J gene TRBJ2-7; 8 bases agree with TRBD1. This CDR3 has 13 amino acids. J was trimmed by 1 base and V by 11 bases; bases with no gene match: 7. Germline loops: CDR1 ENHRY, CDR2 SYGVKD. The CDR3: CAALGQGSYEQYF. CDR3 bases: TGTGCCGCCCTAGGACAGGGTTCCTACGAGCAGTACTTC.